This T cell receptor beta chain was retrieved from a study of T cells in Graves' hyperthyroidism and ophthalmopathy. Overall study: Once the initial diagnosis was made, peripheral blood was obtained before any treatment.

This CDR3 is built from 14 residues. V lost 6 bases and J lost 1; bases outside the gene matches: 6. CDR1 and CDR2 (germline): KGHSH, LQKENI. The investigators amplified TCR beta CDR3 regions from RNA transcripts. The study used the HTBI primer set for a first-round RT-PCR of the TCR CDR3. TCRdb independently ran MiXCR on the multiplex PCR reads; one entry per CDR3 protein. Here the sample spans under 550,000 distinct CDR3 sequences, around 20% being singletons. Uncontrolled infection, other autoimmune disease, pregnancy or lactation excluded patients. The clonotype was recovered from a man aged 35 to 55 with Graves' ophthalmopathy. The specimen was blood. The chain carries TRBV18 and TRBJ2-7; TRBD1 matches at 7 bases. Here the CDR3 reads CASSREGQSYEQYF. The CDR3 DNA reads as TGTGCCAGCTCTCGTGAGGGACAGTCCTACGAGCAGTACTTC.